The present TCR beta chain was sequenced within a study of siplizumab effects on memory and regulatory T cells. Profiled with immunoSEQ multiplex PCR; TCRdb holds only in-frame clones, not every one. This sample has more than 75,000 clones; more than 95% occur once, and the top ten carry 0.025% to 0.035%. Germline trimming cut 7 bases from V and 7 bases from J; bases unmatched to any gene: 5. Germline V gene data show CDR1 as LNHDA and CDR2 as SQIVND (reference sequence). This CDR3 is built from 13 residues. The sample consisted of naive CD4+ T cells sorted from blood. This chain connects TRBV19 to TRBJ1-2; 11 bases map to TRBD1. This TCR was recovered from a human donor in good health. The CDR3 here is CASTGQGAAGYTF. In nucleotides, the CDR3 is TGTGCCAGTACCGGACAGGGGGCCGCTGGCTACACCTTC.